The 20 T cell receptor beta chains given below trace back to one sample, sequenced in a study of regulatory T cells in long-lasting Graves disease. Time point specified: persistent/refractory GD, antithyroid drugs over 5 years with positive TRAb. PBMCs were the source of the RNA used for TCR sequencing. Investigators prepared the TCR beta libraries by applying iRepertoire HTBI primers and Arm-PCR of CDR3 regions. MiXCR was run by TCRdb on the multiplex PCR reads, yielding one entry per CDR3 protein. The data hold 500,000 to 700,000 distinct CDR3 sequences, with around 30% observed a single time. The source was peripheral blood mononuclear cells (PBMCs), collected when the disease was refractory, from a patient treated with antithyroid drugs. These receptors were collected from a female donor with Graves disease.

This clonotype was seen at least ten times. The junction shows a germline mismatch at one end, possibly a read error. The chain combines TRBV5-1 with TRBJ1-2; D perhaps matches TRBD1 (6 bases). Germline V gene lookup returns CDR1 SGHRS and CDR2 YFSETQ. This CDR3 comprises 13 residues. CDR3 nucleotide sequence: TGTGCCAGCAGCCTAGGGACATACTATGGCTACACCTTC. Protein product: CASSLGTYYGYTF. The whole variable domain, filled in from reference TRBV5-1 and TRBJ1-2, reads KAGVTQTPRYLIKTRGQQVTLSCSPISGHRSVSWYQQTPGQGLQFLFEYFSETQRNKGNFPGRFSGRQFSNSRSEMNVSTLELGDSALYLCASSLGTYYGYTFGSGTRLTVV.

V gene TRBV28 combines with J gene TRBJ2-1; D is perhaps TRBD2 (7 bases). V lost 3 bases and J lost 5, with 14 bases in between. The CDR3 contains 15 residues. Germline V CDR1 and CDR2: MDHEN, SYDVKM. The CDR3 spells CASSFLTGRDNEQFF. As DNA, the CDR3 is TGTGCCAGCAGTTTCCTCACAGGGAGGGACAATGAGCAGTTCTTC.

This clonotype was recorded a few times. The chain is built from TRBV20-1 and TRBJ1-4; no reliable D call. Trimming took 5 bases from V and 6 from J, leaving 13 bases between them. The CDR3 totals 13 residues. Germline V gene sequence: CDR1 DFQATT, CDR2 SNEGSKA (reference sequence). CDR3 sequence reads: CSAGRPGDEKLFF. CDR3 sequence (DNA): TGCAGTGCTGGTCGCCCCGGGGATGAAAAACTGTTTTTT.

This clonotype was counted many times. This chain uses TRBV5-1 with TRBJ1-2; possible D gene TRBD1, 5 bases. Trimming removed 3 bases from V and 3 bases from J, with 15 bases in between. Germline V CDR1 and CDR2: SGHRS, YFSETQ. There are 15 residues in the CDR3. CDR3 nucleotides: TGCGCCAGCAGCTCCGAGTCCACAGGCTACTATGGCTACACCTTC. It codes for CASSSESTGYYGYTF.

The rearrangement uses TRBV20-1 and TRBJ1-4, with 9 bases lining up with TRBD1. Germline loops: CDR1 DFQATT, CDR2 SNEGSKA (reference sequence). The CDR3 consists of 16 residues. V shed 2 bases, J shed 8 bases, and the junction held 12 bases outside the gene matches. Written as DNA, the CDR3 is TGCAGTGCTAGATCCCCCAGACAGGGGGGAGGGGAAAAACTGTTTTTT. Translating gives CSARSPRQGGGEKLFF.

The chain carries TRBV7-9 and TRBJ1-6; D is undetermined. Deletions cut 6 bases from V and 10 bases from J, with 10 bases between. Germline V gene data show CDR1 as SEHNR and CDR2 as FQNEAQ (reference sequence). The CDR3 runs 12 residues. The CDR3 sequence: CASSTTQSPLHF. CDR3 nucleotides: TGTGCCAGCAGTACTACGCAGTCACCCCTCCACTTT.

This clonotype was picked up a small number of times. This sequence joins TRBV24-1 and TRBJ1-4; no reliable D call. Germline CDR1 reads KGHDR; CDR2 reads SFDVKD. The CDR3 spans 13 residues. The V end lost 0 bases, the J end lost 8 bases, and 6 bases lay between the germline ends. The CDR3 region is CATSDLPGEKLFF. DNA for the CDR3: TGTGCCACCAGTGATTTGCCGGGGGAAAAACTGTTTTTT.

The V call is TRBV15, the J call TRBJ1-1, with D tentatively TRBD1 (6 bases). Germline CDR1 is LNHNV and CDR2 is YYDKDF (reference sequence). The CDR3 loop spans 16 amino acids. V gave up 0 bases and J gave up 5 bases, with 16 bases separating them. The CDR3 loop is CATSRDSLTGRTEAFF. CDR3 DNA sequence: TGTGCCACCAGCAGAGATTCATTAACAGGGAGGACTGAAGCTTTCTTT.

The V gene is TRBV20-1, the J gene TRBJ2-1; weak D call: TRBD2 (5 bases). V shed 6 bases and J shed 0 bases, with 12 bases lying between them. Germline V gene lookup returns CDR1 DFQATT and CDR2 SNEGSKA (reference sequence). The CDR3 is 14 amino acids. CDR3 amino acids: CSAASLSSYNEQFF. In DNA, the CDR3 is TGCAGTGCGGCTAGCCTTAGCTCCTACAATGAGCAGTTCTTC.

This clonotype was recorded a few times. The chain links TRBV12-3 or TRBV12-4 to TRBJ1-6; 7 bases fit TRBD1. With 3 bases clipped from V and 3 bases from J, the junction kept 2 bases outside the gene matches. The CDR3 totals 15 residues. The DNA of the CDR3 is TGTGCCAGCAGTTTGCAGGGGGGCTATAATTCACCCCTCCACTTT. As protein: CASSLQGGYNSPLHF.

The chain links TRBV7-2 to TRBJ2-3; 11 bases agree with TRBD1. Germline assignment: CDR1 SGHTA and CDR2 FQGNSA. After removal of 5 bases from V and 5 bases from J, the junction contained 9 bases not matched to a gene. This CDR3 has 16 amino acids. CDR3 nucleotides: TGTGCCAGCAGCCTAGGGAAGGACAGGGGGCGAGATACGCAGTATTTT. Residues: CASSLGKDRGRDTQYF.

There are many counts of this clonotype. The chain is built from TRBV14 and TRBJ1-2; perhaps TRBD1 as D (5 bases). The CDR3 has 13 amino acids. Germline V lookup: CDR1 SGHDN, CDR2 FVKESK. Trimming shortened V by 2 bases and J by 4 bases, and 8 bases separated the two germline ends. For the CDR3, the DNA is TGTGCCAGCAGCCAACAGGGTGTCTATGGCTACACCTTC. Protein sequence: CASSQQGVYGYTF.

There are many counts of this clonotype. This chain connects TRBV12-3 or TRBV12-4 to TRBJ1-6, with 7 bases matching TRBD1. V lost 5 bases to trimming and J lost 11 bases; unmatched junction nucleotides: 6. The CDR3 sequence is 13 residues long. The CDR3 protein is CASSQRQGPPLHF. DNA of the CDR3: TGTGCCAGCAGTCAGCGACAGGGCCCACCCCTCCACTTT.

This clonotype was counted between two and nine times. The chain's CDR3 is CASSYAVGGTEAFF. In DNA, the CDR3 is TGTGCCAGCAGTTACGCTGTTGGTGGGACTGAAGCTTTCTTT. V gene TRBV6-4 combines with J gene TRBJ1-1, with no clear D. The CDR3 has 14 residues. V was shortened by 5 bases and J by 5 bases, with 15 bases between the two germline ends. The germline gives CDR1 MRHNA, CDR2 SNTAGT.

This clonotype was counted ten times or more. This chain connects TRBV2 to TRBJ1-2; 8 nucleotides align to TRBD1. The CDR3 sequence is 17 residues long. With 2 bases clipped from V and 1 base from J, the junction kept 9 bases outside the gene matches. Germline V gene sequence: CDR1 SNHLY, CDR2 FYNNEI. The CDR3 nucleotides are TGTGCCAGCAGTGAAAGGAGTCTAACAGGGGGTAACTATGGCTACACCTTC. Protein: CASSERSLTGGNYGYTF. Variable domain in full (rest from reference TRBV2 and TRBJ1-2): EPEVTQTPSHQVTQMGQEVILRCVPISNHLYFYWYRQILGQKVEFLVSFYNNEISEKSEIFDDQFSVERPDGSNFTLKIRSTKLEDSAMYFCASSERSLTGGNYGYTFGSGTRLTVV.

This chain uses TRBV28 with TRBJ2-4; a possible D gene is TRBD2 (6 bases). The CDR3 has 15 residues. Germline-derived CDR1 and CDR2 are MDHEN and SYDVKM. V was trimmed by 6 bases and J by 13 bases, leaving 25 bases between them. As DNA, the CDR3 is TGTGCCAGCAGCAAAAGTCGGCAGGGAGGAGGGATCCAGTACTTC. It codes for CASSKSRQGGGIQYF.

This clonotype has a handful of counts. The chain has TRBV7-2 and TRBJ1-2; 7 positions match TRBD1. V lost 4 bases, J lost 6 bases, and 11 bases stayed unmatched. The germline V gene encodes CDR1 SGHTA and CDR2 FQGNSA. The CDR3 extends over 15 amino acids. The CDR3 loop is CASSSLPGGGNGYTF. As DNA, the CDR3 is TGTGCCAGCAGCTCGTTACCAGGGGGAGGTAATGGCTACACCTTC.

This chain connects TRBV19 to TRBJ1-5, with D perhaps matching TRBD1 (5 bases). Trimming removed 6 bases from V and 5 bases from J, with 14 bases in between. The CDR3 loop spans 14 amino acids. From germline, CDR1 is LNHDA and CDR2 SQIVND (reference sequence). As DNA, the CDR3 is TGTGCCAGTAGGTACCCGGGGCGTGATCAGCCCCAGCATTTT. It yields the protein CASRYPGRDQPQHF.

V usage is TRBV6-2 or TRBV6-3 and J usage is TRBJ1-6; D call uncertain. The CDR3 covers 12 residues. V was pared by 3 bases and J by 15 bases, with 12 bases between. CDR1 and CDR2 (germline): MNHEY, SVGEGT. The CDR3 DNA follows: TGTGCCAGCAGTTATTTAAACGACCGCCTCCACTTT. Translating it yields CASSYLNDRLHF.

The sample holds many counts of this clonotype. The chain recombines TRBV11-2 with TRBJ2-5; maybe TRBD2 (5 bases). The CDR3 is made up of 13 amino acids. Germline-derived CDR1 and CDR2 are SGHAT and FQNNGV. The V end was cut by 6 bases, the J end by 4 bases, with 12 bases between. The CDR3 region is CASRFSAGETQYF. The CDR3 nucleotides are TGTGCCAGCAGGTTTAGCGCGGGAGAGACCCAGTACTTC.